Following are 13 T cell receptor beta chains from one sample sequenced in a study of blood T cell repertoires in COVID-19. Using immunoSEQ multiplex PCR, the repertoire was profiled, and TCRdb retains in-frame clones only, with some absent. The profile shows 250,000 or so clones, 88% of them singletons. The sequenced sample consisted of peripheral blood. The receptors shown here come from a woman aged 40 to 50 who had recovered from COVID-19.

This chain joins TRBV11-2 and TRBJ2-3, with a possible D match to TRBD2 (5 bases). V dropped 6 bases and J dropped 0 bases, with 10 bases sitting between them. Germline CDR1 is SGHAT and CDR2 is FQNNGV. CDR3 length: 14 residues. The DNA for the CDR3 is TGTGCCAGCAGTCCCTGGGAGAGCACAGATACGCAGTATTTT. Its protein is CASSPWESTDTQYF.

The chain links TRBV5-4 to TRBJ1-2; D remains unclear. The CDR3 sequence is 16 residues long. CDR1 is SGHNT and CDR2 is YYREEE in the germline V gene (reference sequence). Between the trimmed V and J ends, which lost 3 bases and 3 bases, there was a span of 18 bases. This CDR3 reads CASSSAGRPRDYGYTF. CDR3 DNA sequence: TGTGCCAGCAGCTCGGCGGGAAGGCCGCGGGACTATGGCTACACCTTC.

The chain employs TRBV29-1 and TRBJ1-1; a weak D match, TRBD1 (5 bases). Trimming cost V 6 bases and J 4 bases, with 24 bases left between them. The CDR3 is 16 amino acids. The germline CDR1 and CDR2 sequences are SQVTM and ANQGSEA. The CDR3 nucleotides are TGCAGCGTCCCCTCCGGGACTCAAACTAAGGGCACTGAAGCTTTCTTT. This codes for CSVPSGTQTKGTEAFF. The full variable domain, completed using reference TRBV29-1 and TRBJ1-1, is SAVISQKPSRDICQRGTSLTIQCQVDSQVTMMFWYRQQPGQSLTLIATANQGSEATYESGFVIDKFPISRPNLTFSTLTVSNMSPEDSSIYLCSVPSGTQTKGTEAFFGQGTRLTVV.

V is TRBV27 and J is TRBJ1-6, with a tentative D call TRBD1 (6 bases). Trimming removed 10 bases at V and 7 bases at J, with 17 bases between. The germline CDR1 and CDR2 sequences are MNHEY and SMNVEV (reference sequence). The CDR3 runs 14 residues. The CDR3 DNA follows: TGTGCCACAGGGGTGGGGTTCCGGAATTCACCCCTCCACTTT. Amino acids: CATGVGFRNSPLHF.

As for this clone: A junction boundary mismatches the germline segment, possibly from a read error. The rearrangement links TRBV13 to TRBJ2-7; TRBD2 matches at 9 bases. Germline lookup yields CDR1 PRHDT and CDR2 FYEKMQ (reference sequence). This CDR3 is built from 14 residues. Written as DNA, the CDR3 is TGTGCCAGCAGCCTAGGGACTAGCAGCTACGAGCAGTACTTC. It translates to CASSLGTSSYEQYF.

This clone was counted a few times. The gene calls are TRBV30 and TRBJ2-5, with 9 positions matching TRBD1. V lost 0 bases, J lost 5 bases, and 7 bases stayed unmatched. Per the germline V gene, CDR1 is GTSNPN and CDR2 is SVGIG (reference sequence). The CDR3 runs 15 residues. CDR3 DNA sequence: TGTGCCTGGAGTGTCTACAGGGGGCTGGGGGAGACCCAGTACTTC. It is translated as CAWSVYRGLGETQYF.

This rearrangement joins TRBV5-1 to TRBJ2-7; 7 nucleotides agree with TRBD2. Germline V gene lookup returns CDR1 SGHRS and CDR2 YFSETQ. The V gene end was trimmed by 3 bases and the J gene end by 0 bases; junction bases not matched to a gene: 6. The CDR3 sequence is 15 residues long. The CDR3 bases are TGCGCCAGCAGCTGGGGTAGCGGGCCCTCCTACGAGCAGTACGTC. This sequence encodes CASSWGSGPSYEQYV.

V is TRBV28 and J is TRBJ1-5, with D maybe TRBD1 (5 bases). This CDR3 region has 15 residues. Germline CDR1 MDHEN, CDR2 SYDVKM. Trimming pared 7 bases from V and 2 bases from J, leaving 15 bases between. The CDR3 region has the DNA TGTGCCAGCACTCCGGGGGGTTCTGGCAATCAGCCCCAGCATTTT. It codes for CASTPGGSGNQPQHF.

V and J are TRBV27 and TRBJ2-1; TRBD2 matches 9 bases. V lost 7 bases to trimming and J lost 3 bases; unmatched junction nucleotides: 13. The CDR3 runs to 17 residues. The germline V gene has CDR1 MNHEY and CDR2 SMNVEV (reference sequence). The CDR3 protein is CASTPGSGSFYYNEQFF. CDR3 in DNA: TGTGCCAGCACCCCGGGTAGCGGGAGCTTTTACTACAATGAGCAGTTCTTC.

This clone was recorded once. The chain joins TRBV6-2 or TRBV6-3 to TRBJ2-7; D perhaps matches TRBD1 (5 bases). Germline CDR1 reads MNHEY; CDR2 reads SVGEGT. The V gene lost 2 bases and the J gene lost 2 bases, with 13 bases spanning the gap. The CDR3 totals 15 residues. The CDR3 protein is CASSYGEGATYEQYV. The CDR3 region has the DNA TGTGCCAGCAGTTACGGGGAAGGGGCCACCTACGAGCAGTACGTC.

This rearrangement joins TRBV15 to TRBJ1-3; 7 bases fit TRBD1. J gave up 2 bases and V 5 bases, and 0 bases lay outside the gene matches. This CDR3 has 13 amino acids. Germline CDR1 and CDR2: LNHNV and YYDKDF (reference sequence). The CDR3 spells CATSGTAGNTIYF. Here the CDR3 DNA reads TGTGCCACCAGCGGGACAGCTGGAAACACCATATATTTT.

The CDR3 spells CASSFRLDEQFF. The CDR3 coding sequence is TGTGCCAGCAGTTTCCGGTTGGATGAGCAGTTCTTC. The genes are TRBV12-3 or TRBV12-4 and TRBJ2-1; D call uncertain. CDR3 length: 12 residues. The V and J ends lost 3 bases and 8 bases respectively, with 8 bases between them.

The chain's CDR3 is CASRVGQGWNEQFF. The CDR3, as DNA: TGTGCCAGCAGGGTGGGACAGGGCTGGAATGAGCAGTTCTTC. J is TRBJ2-1 and V is TRBV6-5, with 9 positions matching TRBD1. The CDR3 has 14 amino acids. Germline CDR1 and CDR2: MNHEY and SVGAGI. Trimming cost V 6 bases and J 7 bases; bases outside gene matches: 7.